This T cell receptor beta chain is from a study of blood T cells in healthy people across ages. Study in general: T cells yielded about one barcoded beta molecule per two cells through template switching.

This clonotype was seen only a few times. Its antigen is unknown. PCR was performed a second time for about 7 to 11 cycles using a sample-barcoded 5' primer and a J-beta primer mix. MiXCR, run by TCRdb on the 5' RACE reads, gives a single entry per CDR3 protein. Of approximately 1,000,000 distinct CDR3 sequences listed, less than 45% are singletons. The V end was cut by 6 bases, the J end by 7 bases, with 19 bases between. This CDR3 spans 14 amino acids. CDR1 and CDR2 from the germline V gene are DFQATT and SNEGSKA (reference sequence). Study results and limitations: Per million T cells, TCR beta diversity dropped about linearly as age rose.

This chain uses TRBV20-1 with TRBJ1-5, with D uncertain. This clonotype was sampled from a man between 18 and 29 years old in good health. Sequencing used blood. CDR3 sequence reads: CSARGAVGRQPQHF. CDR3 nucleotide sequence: TGCAGTGCCCGGGGAGCTGTTGGGAGGCAGCCCCAGCATTTT.